Shown below are 28 T cell receptor beta chains from a single sample sequenced in a study of cytomegalovirus exposure and HLA in healthy donors. Amplification used 60 Vbeta primers and 13 Jbeta primers. Data came from immunoSEQ multiplex PCR; TCRdb stores just in-frame clones and leaves some out. The table lists 150,000 to 200,000 clones, about three quarters of them singletons. The sequenced sample was PBMCs. The source is a man in his thirties or forties in good health and CMV-seropositive.

This clone was picked up a small number of times. The rearrangement joins TRBV6-5 to TRBJ1-1, with 9 bases identical to TRBD1. V trimming: 9 bases; J trimming: 5 bases; junction bases outside the gene matches: 4. This CDR3 spans 12 amino acids. The V gene's germline CDR1 is MNHEY and CDR2 SVGAGI. The CDR3 spells CASRQGGTEAFF. DNA of the CDR3: TGTGCCAGTCGACAGGGGGGGACTGAAGCTTTCTTT.

CDR3 residues: CASSLTRAGKNIQYF. CDR3 nucleotides: TGTGCCAGCAGCTTAACGAGGGCTGGCAAAAACATTCAGTACTTC. V usage is TRBV7-3 and J usage is TRBJ2-4, with D perhaps TRBD2 (5 bases). The germline V and J ends were trimmed by 0 bases and 3 bases, with 9 bases remaining between them. The CDR3 loop spans 15 amino acids. Germline values: CDR1 SGHTA, CDR2 FQGTGA.

The chain links TRBV28 to TRBJ2-3, with 10 nucleotides matching TRBD2. CDR3 length: 15 residues. With 6 bases clipped from V and 1 base from J, the junction kept 4 bases outside the gene matches. The germline CDR1 and CDR2 sequences are MDHEN and SYDVKM. CDR3: CASSLGTSGTDTQYF. The CDR3 DNA reads TGTGCCAGCAGCCTCGGGACTAGCGGCACAGATACGCAGTATTTT.

The chain links TRBV5-1 to TRBJ1-1; TRBD1 aligns across 8 bases. The CDR3 is made up of 15 amino acids. Looked up from germline, CDR1 is SGHRS and CDR2 is YFSETQ. J was trimmed by 7 bases and V by 2 bases; bases with no gene match: 10. The CDR3 nucleotides read TGCGCCAGCAGCTTTGGACAGGGTCAGAAGGTTGAAGCTTTCTTT. It specifies CASSFGQGQKVEAFF. The whole variable domain, filled in from reference TRBV5-1 and TRBJ1-1, reads KAGVTQTPRYLIKTRGQQVTLSCSPISGHRSVSWYQQTPGQGLQFLFEYFSETQRNKGNFPGRFSGRQFSNSRSEMNVSTLELGDSALYLCASSFGQGQKVEAFFGQGTRLTVV.

The chain carries TRBV2 and TRBJ2-1; 8 bases line up with TRBD2. After removal of 8 bases from V and 6 bases from J, the junction contained 6 bases not matched to a gene. In germline, CDR1 is SNHLY, CDR2 FYNNEI. The CDR3 is made up of 13 amino acids. In DNA, the CDR3 is TGTGCCAGCCTACGGGGGGGCTCCAATGAGCAGTTCTTC. This gives the protein CASLRGGSNEQFF.

The chain employs TRBV28 and TRBJ2-2, with TRBD1 matching over 8 bases. The CDR3 totals 18 residues. The germline V gene has CDR1 MDHEN and CDR2 SYDVKM. V was pared by 4 bases and J by 4 bases, with 14 bases of the junction left unmatched. The CDR3 here is CASSYSGTGRVGTGELFF. The CDR3 DNA reads TGTGCCAGCAGTTATTCCGGGACAGGACGGGTGGGCACCGGGGAGCTGTTTTTT. The variable domain in full, with the rest retrieved from reference TRBV28 and TRBJ2-2, is DVKVTQSSRYLVKRTGEKVFLECVQDMDHENMFWYRQDPGLGLRLIYFSYDVKMKEKGDIPEGYSVSREKKERFSLILESASTNQTSMYLCASSYSGTGRVGTGELFFGEGSRLTVL.

In its sample, this clone was seen once. The rearrangement links TRBV5-1 to TRBJ2-3; D may be TRBD1 (6 bases). The CDR3 consists of 15 residues. V lost 0 bases and J 0 bases, leaving 8 bases between the germline ends. Germline V gene sequence: CDR1 SGHRS, CDR2 YFSETQ. The CDR3 nucleotides are TGCGCCAGCAGCTTGGCAGGACAGAGCACAGATACGCAGTATTTT. It specifies CASSLAGQSTDTQYF.

In this sample, this clone turned up a few times. This chain joins TRBV18 and TRBJ1-5; D is unclear. The germline V gene encodes CDR1 KGHSH and CDR2 LQKENI. Trimming pared 6 bases from V and 6 bases from J, leaving 18 bases between. This CDR3 is built from 15 residues. In DNA form, the CDR3 reads TGTGCCAGCTCCTCGGGAGGCTATGCGACTCAGCCCCAGCATTTT. It encodes CASSSGGYATQPQHF.

The V and J genes are TRBV27 and TRBJ2-1; no clear D. This CDR3 region has 13 residues. Trimming took off 6 bases at V and 3 bases at J, with 9 bases between the two ends. The germline CDR1 and CDR2 sequences are MNHEY and SMNVEV (reference sequence). The CDR3 DNA sequence: TGTGCCAGCAGGACCACAGACTACAATGAGCAGTTCTTC. It is translated as CASRTTDYNEQFF.

V usage is TRBV2 and J usage is TRBJ1-5, with TRBD1 matching over 7 bases. The length of the CDR3 is 14 residues. V was pared by 6 bases and J by 4 bases, with 6 bases of the junction left unmatched. Germline CDR1 is SNHLY and CDR2 is FYNNEI. The chain's CDR3 is CASRGGSPNQPQHF. CDR3 coding DNA: TGTGCCAGCAGAGGGGGCTCCCCAAATCAGCCCCAGCATTTT.

The chain uses TRBV19 and TRBJ2-7; D is undetermined. Between the trimmed V and J ends, which lost 1 base and 9 bases, there was a span of 19 bases. CDR3 length equals 15 residues. CDR1 and CDR2 (germline): LNHDA, SQIVND (reference sequence). CDR3 nucleotides: TGTGCCAGTAGTATAGCAGCTAGATCCACTTCGGGGCAGTACTTC. Translating gives CASSIAARSTSGQYF.

The chain links TRBV25-1 to TRBJ1-1; D is uncertain. The V gene lost 2 bases and the J gene lost 3 bases, with 7 bases spanning the gap. There are 13 residues in the CDR3. The germline V gene encodes CDR1 MGHDK and CDR2 SYGVNS. The CDR3 region is CASSELLYTEAFF. In DNA, the CDR3 is TGTGCCAGCAGTGAACTACTATACACTGAAGCTTTCTTT.

Details on this clone: An end of the junction differs from the germline gene, which may be a read error. This rearrangement joins TRBV13 to TRBJ2-5; 7 nucleotides agree with TRBD1. This CDR3 region has 14 residues. CDR1 PRHDT and CDR2 FYEKMQ come from the germline V gene (reference sequence). The CDR3 here is CASSPLGQQETQYF. As DNA, the CDR3 is TGTGCTAGCAGCCCCCTGGGACAGCAAGAGACCCAGTACTTC.

This clone has just a few counts. The gene calls are TRBV19 and TRBJ1-5; 9 bases are shared with TRBD1. Germline CDR1 and CDR2: LNHDA and SQIVND (reference sequence). CDR3 size: 15 residues. With V trimmed by 6 bases and J by 7 bases, 10 bases remained unmatched. The CDR3 loop reads CASSLGRQGEQPQHF. CDR3 DNA sequence: TGTGCCAGTAGCCTGGGCAGACAGGGGGAACAGCCCCAGCATTTT.

The sample holds a few counts of this clone. The genes are TRBV5-1 and TRBJ2-2; D is possibly TRBD1 (5 bases). Germline loops: CDR1 SGHRS, CDR2 YFSETQ. V was shortened by 1 base and J by 7 bases, with 11 bases between the two germline ends. The CDR3 is 14 amino acids. The CDR3 sequence: CASSLRGSFGELFF. The CDR3 DNA is TGCGCCAGCAGCTTGAGGGGTAGCTTCGGGGAGCTGTTTTTT.

The CDR3 region is CASSVDLAGGPRGEQFF. The CDR3 DNA is TGTGCCAGCAGCGTAGATTTAGCGGGAGGGCCAAGGGGTGAGCAGTTCTTC. This rearrangement joins TRBV9 to TRBJ2-1; 11 nucleotides agree with TRBD2. J gave up 9 bases and V 0 bases, and 11 bases lay outside the gene matches. Per the germline V gene, CDR1 is SGDLS and CDR2 is YYNGEE. The CDR3 is 17 amino acids.

The J gene is TRBJ1-4, the V gene TRBV9; D perhaps matches TRBD1 (5 bases). The CDR3 has 16 amino acids. Germline CDR1 reads SGDLS; CDR2 reads YYNGEE. Trimming took 2 bases from V and 3 from J, leaving 14 bases between them. In DNA form, the CDR3 reads TGTGCCAGCAGCGTCGGGGCGGGGGTCGCTAATGAAAAACTGTTTTTT. This sequence encodes CASSVGAGVANEKLFF.

This clone turned up a few times. The CDR3 sequence is CASSLRGKQPQHF. The CDR3 nucleotides read TGTGCCAGCAGCTTGAGGGGGAAGCAGCCCCAGCATTTT. This sequence joins TRBV13 and TRBJ1-5; the D gene is possibly TRBD1 (6 bases). The V gene's germline CDR1 is PRHDT and CDR2 FYEKMQ (reference sequence). The CDR3 contains 13 residues. Trimming removed 3 bases at V and 7 bases at J, with 10 bases between.

Regarding this clone: Other nucleotide sequences from this sample produce the same CDR3. The chain couples TRBV5-1 to TRBJ2-1; the match to TRBD2 covers 11 bases. The V gene's germline CDR1 is SGHRS and CDR2 YFSETQ. Losses at the gene ends were 3 bases for V and 4 bases for J; bases not matched to a gene: 3. This CDR3 spans 15 amino acids. The CDR3: CASSSGTSGYNEQFF. Written as DNA, the CDR3 is TGCGCCAGCAGCTCCGGGACTAGCGGTTACAATGAGCAGTTCTTC.

The chain employs TRBV7-3 and TRBJ2-5; 7 positions agree with TRBD2. The CDR3 has 16 amino acids. Germline V gene data show CDR1 as SGHTA and CDR2 as FQGTGA. The V segment lost 5 bases and the J segment 5 bases; nucleotides outside the gene matches: 14. CDR3 nucleotide sequence: TGTGCCAGCAGCCCTTTTGCGGGGAGGGGAGGGGAGACCCAGTACTTC. Protein sequence: CASSPFAGRGGETQYF.

The gene calls are TRBV14 and TRBJ2-5, with D possibly being TRBD1 (6 bases). Germline CDR1 reads SGHDN; CDR2 reads FVKESK. This CDR3 is 15 amino acids long. The V end lost 3 bases, the J end lost 1 base, and 12 bases lay between the germline ends. CDR3 DNA: TGTGCCAGCAGCCACTTGCAGACAGGCCAAGAGACCCAGTACTTC. Translated: CASSHLQTGQETQYF.

As to this clone: At one end, the junction sequence differs from germline, possibly due to a read error. The gene calls are TRBV7-9 and TRBJ2-1, with 9 bases lining up with TRBD2. The CDR3 sequence is 15 residues long. In germline, CDR1 is SEHNR, CDR2 FQNEAQ (reference sequence). For the CDR3, the DNA is TGTTCCAGCAGCCCAGTGGGACTAGCCCGAGAAGAGCAGTTCTTC. It encodes CSSSPVGLAREEQFF.

This chain connects TRBV7-9 to TRBJ2-1; the match to TRBD1 covers 10 bases. After removal of 5 bases from V and 7 bases from J, the junction contained 14 bases not matched to a gene. The CDR3 covers 17 residues. Germline V gene data show CDR1 as SEHNR and CDR2 as FQNEAQ (reference sequence). CDR3 sequence (DNA): TGTGCCAGCAGCAAAGGTATGGGACAGGGGATGCGGAATGAGCAGTTCTTC. Amino acid sequence: CASSKGMGQGMRNEQFF.

This chain links TRBV10-3 with TRBJ2-1, with 8 positions matching TRBD2. The CDR3 sequence is 17 residues long. The V gene's germline CDR1 is ENHRY and CDR2 SYGVKD. The J segment lost 9 bases and the V segment lost 0 bases, leaving 13 bases of the junction unmatched. CDR3: CAISESITSGRSIEQFF. CDR3 DNA sequence: TGTGCCATCAGTGAGTCGATAACAAGCGGGAGAAGTATTGAGCAGTTCTTC.

The chain links TRBV2 to TRBJ1-5, with 11 bases that match TRBD1. Germline CDR1 SNHLY, CDR2 FYNNEI. V was clipped by 11 bases and J by 4 bases; unmatched bases: 4. The CDR3 runs to 13 residues. This CDR3 reads CAEGTGGNQPQHF. Written as DNA, the CDR3 is TGTGCCGAGGGGACAGGGGGGAATCAGCCCCAGCATTTT.

A single count supports this clone. The V gene is TRBV19, the J gene TRBJ2-1, with D tentatively TRBD1 (6 bases). Germline V gene sequence: CDR1 LNHDA, CDR2 SQIVND (reference sequence). Trimming shortened V by 1 base and J by 4 bases, and 8 bases separated the two germline ends. This CDR3 is 14 amino acids long. The CDR3 nucleotides are TGTGCCAGTAGTATAGGGACAGCTTACAATGAGCAGTTCTTC. This encodes CASSIGTAYNEQFF.

The chain couples TRBV30 to TRBJ2-7; weak D call: TRBD2 (5 bases). Germline V gives CDR1 GTSNPN, CDR2 SVGIG (reference sequence). The CDR3 has 15 amino acids. Trimming removed 2 bases at V and 3 bases at J, with 17 bases between. CDR3 loop: CAWSSLTKRNYEQYF. DNA of the CDR3: TGTGCCTGGAGTAGCCTGACTAAGCGGAACTACGAGCAGTACTTC.

CDR3 DNA: TGTGCCAGCAGTTTATCTTTACTAGCGGGAGACGAGCAGTACTTC. Its translation is CASSLSLLAGDEQYF. The chain employs TRBV28 and TRBJ2-7; 11 positions match TRBD2. The V gene's germline CDR1 is MDHEN and CDR2 SYDVKM. The CDR3 runs 15 residues. J gave up 5 bases and V 1 base, and 4 bases lay outside the gene matches.